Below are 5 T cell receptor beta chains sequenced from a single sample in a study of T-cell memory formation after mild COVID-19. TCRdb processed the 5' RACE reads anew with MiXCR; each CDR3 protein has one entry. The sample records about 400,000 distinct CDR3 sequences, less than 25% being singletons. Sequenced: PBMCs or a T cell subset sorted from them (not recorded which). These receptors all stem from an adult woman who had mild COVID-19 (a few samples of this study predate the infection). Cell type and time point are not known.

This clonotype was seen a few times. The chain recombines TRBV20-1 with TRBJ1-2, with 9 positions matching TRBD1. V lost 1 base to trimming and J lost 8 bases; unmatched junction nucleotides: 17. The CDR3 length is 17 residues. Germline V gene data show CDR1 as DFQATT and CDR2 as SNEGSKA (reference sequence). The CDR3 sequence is CSARAPNSDRGPRGYTF. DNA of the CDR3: TGCAGTGCTAGAGCCCCGAATTCGGACAGGGGACCCAGAGGCTACACCTTC.

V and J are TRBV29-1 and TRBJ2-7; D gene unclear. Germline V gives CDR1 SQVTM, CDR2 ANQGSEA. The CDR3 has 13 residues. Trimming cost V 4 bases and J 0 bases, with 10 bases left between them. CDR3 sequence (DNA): TGCAGCGTTGTAGGGCCCGTCTCCTACGAGCAGTACTTC. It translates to CSVVGPVSYEQYF.

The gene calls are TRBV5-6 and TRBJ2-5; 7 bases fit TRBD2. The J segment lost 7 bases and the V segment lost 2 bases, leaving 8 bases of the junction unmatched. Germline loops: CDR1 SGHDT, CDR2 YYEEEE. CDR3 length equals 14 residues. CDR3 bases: TGTGCCAGCAGCTTCGGGCAAGGGAGGGGGACCCAGTACTTC. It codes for CASSFGQGRGTQYF.

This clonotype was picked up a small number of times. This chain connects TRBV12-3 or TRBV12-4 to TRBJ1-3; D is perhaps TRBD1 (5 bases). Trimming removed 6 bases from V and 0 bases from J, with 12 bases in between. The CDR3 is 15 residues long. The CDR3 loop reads CASSETVLSGNTIYF. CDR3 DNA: TGTGCCAGCAGCGAGACAGTGCTCTCTGGAAACACCATATATTTT.

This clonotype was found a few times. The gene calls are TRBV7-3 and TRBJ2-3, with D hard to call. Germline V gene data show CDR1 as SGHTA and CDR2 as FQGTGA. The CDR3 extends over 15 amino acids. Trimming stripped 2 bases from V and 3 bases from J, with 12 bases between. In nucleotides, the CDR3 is TGTGCCAGCAGCTTAGCGGCGGTAGTTACAGATACGCAGTATTTT. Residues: CASSLAAVVTDTQYF.